This T cell receptor (beta chain) was sequenced in a study of blood T cell repertoires in COVID-19. Study-level information: Samples of COVID-19 (acute and convalescent) were obtained from the United States, Italy and Spain.

Methods used by the authors: Reference gene primer amplification in the assay estimated nucleated cell counts. The repertoire was sequenced with immunoSEQ multiplex PCR; TCRdb's copy has only in-frame clones and lacks some. V and J calls and clone size follow that table, whereas D and trimming were derived from the DNA. The sample lists around 140,000 clones, roughly 86% occurring once. Cohort assignment relied on participant-reported clinical history. The CDR3 runs to 14 residues. Looked up from germline, CDR1 is SNHLY and CDR2 is FYNNEI. V dropped 7 bases and J dropped 4; count of bases not matched to a gene: 8.

The clonotype comes from a woman in her 50s with acute COVID-19. The genes are TRBV2 and TRBJ1-1, with 8 positions matching TRBD1. The sequenced material came from PBMCs or T cells enriched from blood (not recorded which). The CDR3, as DNA: TGTGCCAGCAAAGGACAGGGCATCGTCACTGAAGCTTTCTTT. Translated: CASKGQGIVTEAFF.